This T cell receptor beta chain was recorded in a study of cytomegalovirus exposure and HLA in healthy donors. With 60 Vbeta and 13 Jbeta primers, the PCR was carried out. The data were produced by immunoSEQ multiplex PCR, yet TCRdb's version contains in-frame clones alone and is incomplete. The data contain some 120,000 clones, around 80% of them singletons. The CDR3 loop spans 15 amino acids. Germline values: CDR1 SGDLS, CDR2 YYNGEE. V lost 0 bases to trimming and J lost 4 bases, with 11 bases between them. The chain couples TRBV9 to TRBJ1-3; tentatively, D is TRBD1 (5 bases). Sequenced sample: PBMCs. The source of this sequence is a man aged 25-40 years in good health and CMV-seronegative. CDR3 amino acids: CASSVVSGLGNTIYF. In DNA form, the CDR3 reads TGTGCCAGCAGCGTAGTTTCAGGGCTCGGAAACACCATATATTTT. Full variable domain (outside the CDR3, taken from reference TRBV9 and TRBJ1-3): DSGVTQTPKHLITATGQRVTLRCSPRSGDLSVYWYQQSLDQGLQFLIQYYNGEERAKGNILERFSAQQFPDLHSELNLSSLELGDSALYFCASSVVSGLGNTIYFGEGSWLTVV.